This T cell receptor (beta chain) was sequenced during a study of post-analysis software for immune sequencing data. Study context: Clinical courses comprised relapsing-remitting, secondary progressive and progressive-relapsing multiple sclerosis.

This clonotype occurred many times. As yet, its antigen is unknown. Per the germline V gene, CDR1 is DFQATT and CDR2 is SNEGSKA (reference sequence). V was clipped by 3 bases and J by 5 bases, with 13 bases between them. This CDR3 has 13 residues. cDNA libraries of TCR beta carried unique molecular identifiers. Each CDR3 protein is one row after TCRdb ran MiXCR on the PCR reads. The sample consists of some 450,000 distinct CDR3 sequences, around 40% of them appearing once. Findings and caveats of the study: About five TRBV segments occurring more often in patients than controls included TRBV5-6, TRBV5-1 and TRBV20-1.

V gene TRBV20-1 combines with J gene TRBJ2-5; D ambiguous. The source material was blood. The receptor comes from a girl aged 5 to 17 with multiple sclerosis. CDR3 amino acids: CSARGQPEETQYF. CDR3 DNA sequence: TGCAGTGCTAGGGGTCAGCCCGAGGAGACCCAGTACTTC.